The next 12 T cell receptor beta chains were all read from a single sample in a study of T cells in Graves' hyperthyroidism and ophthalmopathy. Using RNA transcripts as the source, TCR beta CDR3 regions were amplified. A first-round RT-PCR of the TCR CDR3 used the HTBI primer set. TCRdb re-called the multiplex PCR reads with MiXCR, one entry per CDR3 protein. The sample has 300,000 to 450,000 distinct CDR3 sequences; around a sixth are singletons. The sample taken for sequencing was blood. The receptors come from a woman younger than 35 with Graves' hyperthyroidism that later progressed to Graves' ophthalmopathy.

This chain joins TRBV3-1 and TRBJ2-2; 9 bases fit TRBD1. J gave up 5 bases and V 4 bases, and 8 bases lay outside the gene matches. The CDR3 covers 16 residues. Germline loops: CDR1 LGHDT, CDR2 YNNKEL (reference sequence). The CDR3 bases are TGTGCCAGCAGCCCCACAGGGGGCCTGGTAACCGGGGAGCTGTTTTTT. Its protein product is CASSPTGGLVTGELFF.

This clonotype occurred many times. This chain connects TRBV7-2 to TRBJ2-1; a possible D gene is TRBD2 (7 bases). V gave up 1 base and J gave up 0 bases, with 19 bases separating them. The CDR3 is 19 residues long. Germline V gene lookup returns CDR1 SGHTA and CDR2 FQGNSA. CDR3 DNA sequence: TGTGCCAGCAGCTTAGAAGGGGGGGCTAGCGCGAGCTCCTACAATGAGCAGTTCTTC. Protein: CASSLEGGASASSYNEQFF. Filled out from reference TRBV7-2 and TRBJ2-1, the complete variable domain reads GAGVSQSPSNKVTEKGKDVELRCDPISGHTALYWYRQSLGQGLEFLIYFQGNSAPDKSGLPSDRFSAERTGGSVSTLTIQRTQQEDSAVYLCASSLEGGASASSYNEQFFGPGTRLTVL.

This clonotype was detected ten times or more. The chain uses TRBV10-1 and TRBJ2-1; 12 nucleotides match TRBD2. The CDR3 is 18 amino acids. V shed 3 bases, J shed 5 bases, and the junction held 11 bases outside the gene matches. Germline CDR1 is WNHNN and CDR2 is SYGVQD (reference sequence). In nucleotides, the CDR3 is TGCGCCAGCAGTGACCCAACTAGCGGGAGGACTTCTAACAATGAGCAGTTCTTC. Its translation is CASSDPTSGRTSNNEQFF.

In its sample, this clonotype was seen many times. The CDR3 nucleotides read TGCAGTGCTAGAGAACTAGCGGGAGAGGGATTGAAAAGGAACAATGAGCAGTTCTTC. It is translated as CSARELAGEGLKRNNEQFF. The chain combines TRBV20-1 with TRBJ2-1; 11 bases match TRBD2. CDR1 and CDR2 (germline): DFQATT, SNEGSKA (reference sequence). The V and J ends lost 0 bases and 5 bases, in that order; junction bases with no gene match: 15. The CDR3 loop spans 19 amino acids.

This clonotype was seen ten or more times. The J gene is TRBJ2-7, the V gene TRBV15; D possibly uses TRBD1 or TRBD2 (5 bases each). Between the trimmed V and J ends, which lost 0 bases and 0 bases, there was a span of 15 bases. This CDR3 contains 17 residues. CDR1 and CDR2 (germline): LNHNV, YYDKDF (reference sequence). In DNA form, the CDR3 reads TGTGCCACCAGCAGAGATTTACGAGGGGCCGCCTCCTACGAGCAGTACTTC. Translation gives CATSRDLRGAASYEQYF. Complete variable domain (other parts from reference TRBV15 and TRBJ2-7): DAMVIQNPRYQVTQFGKPVTLSCSQTLNHNVMYWYQQKSSQAPKLLFHYYDKDFNNEADTPDNFQSRRPNTSFCFLDIRSPGLGDTAMYLCATSRDLRGAASYEQYFGPGTRLTVT.

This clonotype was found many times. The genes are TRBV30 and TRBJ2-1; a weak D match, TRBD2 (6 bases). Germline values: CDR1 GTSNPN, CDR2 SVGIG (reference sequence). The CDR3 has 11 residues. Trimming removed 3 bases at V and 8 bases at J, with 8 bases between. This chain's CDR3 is CAWSGSDEQFF. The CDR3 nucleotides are TGTGCCTGGAGCGGGAGCGATGAGCAGTTCTTC.

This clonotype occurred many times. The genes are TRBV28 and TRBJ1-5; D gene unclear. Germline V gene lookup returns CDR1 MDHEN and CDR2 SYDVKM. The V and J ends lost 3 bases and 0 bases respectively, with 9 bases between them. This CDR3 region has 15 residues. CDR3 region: CASSFWRYSNQPQHF. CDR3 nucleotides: TGTGCCAGCAGTTTTTGGCGGTATAGCAATCAGCCCCAGCATTTT.

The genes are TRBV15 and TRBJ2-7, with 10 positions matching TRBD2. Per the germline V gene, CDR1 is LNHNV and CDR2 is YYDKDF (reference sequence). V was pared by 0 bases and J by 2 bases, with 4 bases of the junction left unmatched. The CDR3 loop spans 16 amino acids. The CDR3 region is CATSRDLAGATYEQYF. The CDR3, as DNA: TGTGCCACCAGCAGAGATCTAGCGGGAGCCACCTACGAGCAGTACTTC.

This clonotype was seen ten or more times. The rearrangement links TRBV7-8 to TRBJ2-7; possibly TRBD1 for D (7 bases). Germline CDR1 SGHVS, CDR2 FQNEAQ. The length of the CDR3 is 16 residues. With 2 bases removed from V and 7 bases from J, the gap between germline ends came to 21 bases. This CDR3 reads CASSLNGGGGAGEQYF. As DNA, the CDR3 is TGTGCCAGCAGCTTAAATGGTGGAGGGGGCGCGGGGGAGCAGTACTTC.

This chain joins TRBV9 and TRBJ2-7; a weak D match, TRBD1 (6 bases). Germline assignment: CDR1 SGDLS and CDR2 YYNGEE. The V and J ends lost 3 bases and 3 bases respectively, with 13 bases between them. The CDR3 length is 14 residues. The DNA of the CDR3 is TGTGCCAGCAGCGCTGGCACCAGGGGCTACGAGCAGTACTTC. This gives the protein CASSAGTRGYEQYF.

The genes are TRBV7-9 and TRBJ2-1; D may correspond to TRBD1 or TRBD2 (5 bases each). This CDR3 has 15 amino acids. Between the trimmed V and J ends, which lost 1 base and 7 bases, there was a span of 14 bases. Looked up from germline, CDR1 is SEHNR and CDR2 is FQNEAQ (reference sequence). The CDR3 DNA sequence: TGTGCCAGCAGCTTAGTGGGGGATTTGAGGAATGAGCAGTTCTTC. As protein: CASSLVGDLRNEQFF.

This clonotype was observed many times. CDR3 protein: CASYMGGQGINTEAFF. The CDR3 bases are TGTGCCAGCTATATGGGAGGACAGGGGATTAACACTGAAGCTTTCTTT. J is TRBJ1-1 and V is TRBV6-2 or TRBV6-3, with 9 bases that match TRBD1. CDR3 length: 16 residues. CDR1 and CDR2 from the germline V gene are MNHEY and SVGEGT. J lost 2 bases, V lost 8 bases, and 12 bases had no gene match.